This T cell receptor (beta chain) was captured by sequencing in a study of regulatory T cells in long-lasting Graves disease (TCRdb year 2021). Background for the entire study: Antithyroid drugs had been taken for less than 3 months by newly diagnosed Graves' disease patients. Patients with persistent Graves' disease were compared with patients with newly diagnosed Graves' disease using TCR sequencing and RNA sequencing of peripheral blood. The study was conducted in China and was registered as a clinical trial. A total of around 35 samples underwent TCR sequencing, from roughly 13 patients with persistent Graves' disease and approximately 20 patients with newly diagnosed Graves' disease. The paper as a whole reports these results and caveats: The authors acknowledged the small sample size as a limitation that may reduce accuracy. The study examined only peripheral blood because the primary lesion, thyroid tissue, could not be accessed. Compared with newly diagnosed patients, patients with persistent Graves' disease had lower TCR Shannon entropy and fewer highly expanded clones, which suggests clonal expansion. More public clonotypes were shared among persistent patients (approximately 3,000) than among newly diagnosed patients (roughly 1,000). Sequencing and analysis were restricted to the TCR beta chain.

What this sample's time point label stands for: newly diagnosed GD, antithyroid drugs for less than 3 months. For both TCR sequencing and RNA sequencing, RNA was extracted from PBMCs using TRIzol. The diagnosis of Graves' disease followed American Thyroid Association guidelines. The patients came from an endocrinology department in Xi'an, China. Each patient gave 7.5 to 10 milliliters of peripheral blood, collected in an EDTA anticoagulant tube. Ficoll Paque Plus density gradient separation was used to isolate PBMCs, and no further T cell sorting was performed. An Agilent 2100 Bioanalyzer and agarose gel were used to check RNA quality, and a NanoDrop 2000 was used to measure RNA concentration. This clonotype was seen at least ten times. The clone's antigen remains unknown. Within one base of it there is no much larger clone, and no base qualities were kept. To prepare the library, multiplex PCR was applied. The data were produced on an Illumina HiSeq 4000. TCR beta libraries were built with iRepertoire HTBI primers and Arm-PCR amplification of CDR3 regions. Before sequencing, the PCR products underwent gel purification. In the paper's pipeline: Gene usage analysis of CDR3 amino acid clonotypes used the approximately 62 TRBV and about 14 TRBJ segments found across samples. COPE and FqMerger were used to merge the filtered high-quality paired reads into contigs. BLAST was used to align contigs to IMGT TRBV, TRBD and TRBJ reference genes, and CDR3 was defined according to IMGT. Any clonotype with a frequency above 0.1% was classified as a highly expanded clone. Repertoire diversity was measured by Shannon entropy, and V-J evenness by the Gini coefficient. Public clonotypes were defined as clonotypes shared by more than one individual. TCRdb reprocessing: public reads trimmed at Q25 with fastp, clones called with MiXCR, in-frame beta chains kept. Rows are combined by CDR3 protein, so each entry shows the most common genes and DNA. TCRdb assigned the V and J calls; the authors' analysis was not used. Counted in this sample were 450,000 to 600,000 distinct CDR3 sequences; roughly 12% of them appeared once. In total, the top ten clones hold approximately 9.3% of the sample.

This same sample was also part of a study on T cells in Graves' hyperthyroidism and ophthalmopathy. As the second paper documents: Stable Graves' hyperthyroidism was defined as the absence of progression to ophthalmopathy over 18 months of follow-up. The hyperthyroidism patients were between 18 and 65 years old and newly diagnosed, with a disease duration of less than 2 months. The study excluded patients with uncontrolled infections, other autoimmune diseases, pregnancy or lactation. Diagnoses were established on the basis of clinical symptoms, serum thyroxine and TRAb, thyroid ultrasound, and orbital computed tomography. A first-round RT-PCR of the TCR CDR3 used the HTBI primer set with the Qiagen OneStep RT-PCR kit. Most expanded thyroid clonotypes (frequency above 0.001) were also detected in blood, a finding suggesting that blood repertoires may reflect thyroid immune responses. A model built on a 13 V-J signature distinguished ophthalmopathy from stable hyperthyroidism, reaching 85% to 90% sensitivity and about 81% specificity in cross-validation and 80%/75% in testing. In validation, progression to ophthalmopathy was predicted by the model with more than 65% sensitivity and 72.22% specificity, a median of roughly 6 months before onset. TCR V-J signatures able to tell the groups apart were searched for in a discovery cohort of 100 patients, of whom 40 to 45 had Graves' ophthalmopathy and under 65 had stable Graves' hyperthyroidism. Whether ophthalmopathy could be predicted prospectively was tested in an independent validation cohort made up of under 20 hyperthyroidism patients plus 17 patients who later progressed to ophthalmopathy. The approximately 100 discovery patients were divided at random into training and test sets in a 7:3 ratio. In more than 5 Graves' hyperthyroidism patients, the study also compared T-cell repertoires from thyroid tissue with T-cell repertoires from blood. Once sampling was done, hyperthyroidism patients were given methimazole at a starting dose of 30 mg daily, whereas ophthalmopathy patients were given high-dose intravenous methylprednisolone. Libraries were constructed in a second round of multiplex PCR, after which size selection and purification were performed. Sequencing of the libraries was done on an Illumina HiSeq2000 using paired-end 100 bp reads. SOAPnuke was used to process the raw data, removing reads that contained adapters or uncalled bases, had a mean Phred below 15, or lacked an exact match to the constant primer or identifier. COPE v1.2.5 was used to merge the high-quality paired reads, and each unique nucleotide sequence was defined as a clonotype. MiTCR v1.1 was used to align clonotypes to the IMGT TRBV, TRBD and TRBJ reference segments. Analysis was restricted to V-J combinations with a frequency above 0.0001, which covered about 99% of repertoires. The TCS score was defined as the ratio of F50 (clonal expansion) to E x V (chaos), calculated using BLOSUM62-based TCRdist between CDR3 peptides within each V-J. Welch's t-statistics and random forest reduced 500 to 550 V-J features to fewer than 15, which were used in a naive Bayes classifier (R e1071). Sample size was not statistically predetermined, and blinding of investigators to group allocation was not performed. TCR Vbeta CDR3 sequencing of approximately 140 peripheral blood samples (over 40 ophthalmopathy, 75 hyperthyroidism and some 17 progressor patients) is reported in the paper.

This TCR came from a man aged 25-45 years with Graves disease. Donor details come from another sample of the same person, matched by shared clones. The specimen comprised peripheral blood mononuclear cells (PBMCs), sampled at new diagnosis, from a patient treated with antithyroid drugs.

The CDR3 region: CASSPKANEQFF. The DNA sequence reads TGTGCCAGCAGCCCCAAGGCCAATGAGCAGTTCTTC. The rearranged segments are TRBV7-9 and TRBJ2-1; no D gene is confidently identified. The cysteine opens and the phenylalanine closes a CDR3 of 12 amino acids. Only the CDR3 region is kept as DNA, spanning 36 bases read in frame from base 1. The germline V gene (reference sequence) supplies CDR1 SEHNR and CDR2 FQNEAQ. Deletion took 5 bases off V and 6 bases off J, with a span of 8 bases between the germline ends.